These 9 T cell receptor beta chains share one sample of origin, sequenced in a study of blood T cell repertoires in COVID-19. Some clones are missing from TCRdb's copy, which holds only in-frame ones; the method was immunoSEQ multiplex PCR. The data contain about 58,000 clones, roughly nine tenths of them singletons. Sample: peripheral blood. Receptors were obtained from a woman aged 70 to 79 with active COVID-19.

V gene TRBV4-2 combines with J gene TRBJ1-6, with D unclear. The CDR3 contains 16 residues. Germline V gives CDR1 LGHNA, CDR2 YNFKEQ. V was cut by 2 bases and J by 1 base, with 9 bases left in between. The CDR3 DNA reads TGTGCCAGCAGCCAAAGGTCGGGATCCTATAATTCACCCCTCCACTTT. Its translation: CASSQRSGSYNSPLHF.

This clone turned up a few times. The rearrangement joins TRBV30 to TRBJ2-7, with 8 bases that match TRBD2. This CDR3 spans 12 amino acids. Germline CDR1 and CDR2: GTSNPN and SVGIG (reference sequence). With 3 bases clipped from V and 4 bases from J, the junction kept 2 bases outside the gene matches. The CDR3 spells CAWSGRAYEQYF. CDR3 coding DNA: TGTGCCTGGAGCGGGAGGGCGTACGAGCAGTACTTC. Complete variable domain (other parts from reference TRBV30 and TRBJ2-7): SQTIHQWPATLVQPVGSPLSLECTVEGTSNPNLYWYRQAAGRGLQLLFYSVGIGQISSEVPQNLSASRPQDRQFILSSKKLLLSDSGFYLCAWSGRAYEQYFGPGTRLTVT.

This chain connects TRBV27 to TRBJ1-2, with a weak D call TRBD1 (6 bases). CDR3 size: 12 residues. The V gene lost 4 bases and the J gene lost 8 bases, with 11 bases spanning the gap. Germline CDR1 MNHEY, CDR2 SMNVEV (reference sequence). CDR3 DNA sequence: TGTGCCAGCAGTTCGCAGGGGTACGGCTACACCTTC. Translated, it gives CASSSQGYGYTF.

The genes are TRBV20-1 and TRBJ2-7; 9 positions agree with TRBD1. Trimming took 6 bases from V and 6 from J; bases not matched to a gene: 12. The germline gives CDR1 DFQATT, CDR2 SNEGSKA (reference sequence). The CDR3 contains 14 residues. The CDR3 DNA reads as TGCAGTGCCAGTCCCGGGACAGGGTTTCGCGAGCAGTACTTC. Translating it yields CSASPGTGFREQYF.

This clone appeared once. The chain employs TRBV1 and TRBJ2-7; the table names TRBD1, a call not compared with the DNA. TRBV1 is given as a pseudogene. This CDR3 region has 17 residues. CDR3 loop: CTSSQVSLLTASYEQYF. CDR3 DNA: TGCACCAGCAGCCAAGTCTCTCTTTTGACAGCATCCTACGAGCAGTACTTC.

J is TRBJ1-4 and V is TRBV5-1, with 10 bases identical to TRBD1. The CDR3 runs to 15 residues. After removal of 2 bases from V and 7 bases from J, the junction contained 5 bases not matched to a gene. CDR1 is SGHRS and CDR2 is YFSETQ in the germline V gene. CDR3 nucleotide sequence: TGCGCCAGCAGCTTACGACAGGGGGCAGGTGAAAAACTGTTTTTT. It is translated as CASSLRQGAGEKLFF. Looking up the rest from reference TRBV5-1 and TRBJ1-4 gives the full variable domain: KAGVTQTPRYLIKTRGQQVTLSCSPISGHRSVSWYQQTPGQGLQFLFEYFSETQRNKGNFPGRFSGRQFSNSRSEMNVSTLELGDSALYLCASSLRQGAGEKLFFGSGTQLSVL.

CDR3 coding DNA: TGTGCCATCAGTTGGGGACTAGCGGGCCTGAACAATGAGCAGTTCTTC. Its translation: CAISWGLAGLNNEQFF. The chain has TRBV10-3 and TRBJ2-1, with TRBD2 matching over 12 bases. Germline V gene data show CDR1 as ENHRY and CDR2 as SYGVKD. The CDR3 totals 16 residues. With 5 bases clipped from V and 5 bases from J, the junction kept 7 bases outside the gene matches.

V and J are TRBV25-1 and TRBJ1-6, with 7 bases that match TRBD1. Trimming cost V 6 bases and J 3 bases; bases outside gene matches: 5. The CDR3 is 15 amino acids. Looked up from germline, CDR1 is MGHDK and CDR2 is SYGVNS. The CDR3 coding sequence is TGTGCCAGCAGCTCCGGGGACAGCTATAATTCACCCCTCCACTTT. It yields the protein CASSSGDSYNSPLHF.

The CDR3 is CATSDSGEGGELFF. The CDR3 nucleotides are TGTGCCACCAGTGATTCCGGGGAGGGCGGGGAGCTGTTTTTT. The chain combines TRBV24-1 with TRBJ2-2, with 7 bases that match TRBD2. CDR3 length: 14 residues. CDR1 KGHDR and CDR2 SFDVKD come from the germline V gene. V lost 2 bases to trimming and J lost 7 bases; unmatched junction nucleotides: 3.